This T cell receptor beta chain was documented in a study of T-cell reconstitution after alpha-beta-depleted transplantation in children. The length of the CDR3 is 14 residues. Trimming cost V 6 bases and J 8 bases; bases outside gene matches: 9. Unique molecular identifiers featured in how the TCRbeta library was prepared. TCRdb analysed the PCR reads with MiXCR anew, one entry per CDR3 protein. Here the sample spans a few hundred thousand distinct CDR3 sequences, 10% being singletons. On this clonotype: Here the CDR3 omits its conserved ending phenylalanine or tryptophan, so a read error is the likely source.

The chain couples TRBV12-3 or TRBV12-4 to TRBJ2-1; 8 bases fit TRBD2. This clonotype was obtained from a human donor who donated a stem cell graft to a child with acute lymphoblastic leukemia. The sequencing used PBMCs from the stem cell graft donor, collected from the stem cell graft. The CDR3 sequence: CASRKFGLADEQFL. The CDR3 coding sequence is TGTGCCAGCAGAAAATTCGGACTAGCCGATGAGCAGTTCTTA.